A selection of T cell receptor beta chains follows, all from one sample in a study of T cell repertoires in cytomegalovirus infection. TCRdb reprocessed the reads with MiXCR, giving one entry per CDR3 protein. This table holds approximately 100,000 distinct CDR3 sequences, 42% found once. Antigen specificity for these receptors is unknown. This material consisted of CD8+ T cells from cultured PBMCs, taken from culture after CMV antigen stimulation. These receptors all come from a human donor in good health (CMV status not recorded). Some clones in this sample may be carry-over from other donors' samples. Each CDR3 is given without its conserved first and last residue. The D gene is left open where the match is weak. Size tells how often a clone was seen (once, few, many) or the class of an expanded clone, and some rows leave it out.

>NA|15|NA|TRBV7-6
ASSPPPPGKGDTEAF
>NA|16|few|TRBV6-6
ASSFLRRQAYSNQPQH
>NA|14|NA|TRBV28
ASSPLSLFSYNEQF
>TRBD1|14|NA|TRBV12-3/TRBV12-4
ASRGPGQGASGELF
>TRBD2|13|few|TRBV11-3
ASSQLAGAPWEQF
>NA|13|NA|TRBV28
ASSLDLLADTEAF
>NA|13|few|TRBV4-2
ASSQEMGGTYEQY
>NA|14|once|TRBV7-6
ASSLLGGSGANVLT
>NA|12|NA|TRBV6-1
ASSVRDFYNEQF
>TRBD2|13|many|TRBV13
ASSSQRTSLGELF
>NA|14|NA|TRBV27
ASSSWERTNTGELF
>NA|11|NA|TRBV7-8
ASTAGRTDTQY
>NA|14|many|TRBV9
ASSHGGRGANYGYT
>TRBD1|14|NA|TRBV4-1
ASSQGGTGVSYEQY
>NA|11|medium-sized|TRBV7-2
ASSLEGRTGYT
>NA|13|NA|TRBV19
ASSPTAAMNTEAF
>NA|12|few|TRBV20-1
SARDRTANTEAF
>NA|12|NA|TRBV6-5
ASSPPGYGYEQY
>NA|13|NA|TRBV28
ASSFLTDESDEQF
>NA|12|few|TRBV12-3/TRBV12-4
ASSPTGLLDTQY
>TRBD1|14|NA|TRBV28
ASSLWTGARTGELF
>NA|14|NA|TRBV7-2
ASSLAAFRVGNEQF